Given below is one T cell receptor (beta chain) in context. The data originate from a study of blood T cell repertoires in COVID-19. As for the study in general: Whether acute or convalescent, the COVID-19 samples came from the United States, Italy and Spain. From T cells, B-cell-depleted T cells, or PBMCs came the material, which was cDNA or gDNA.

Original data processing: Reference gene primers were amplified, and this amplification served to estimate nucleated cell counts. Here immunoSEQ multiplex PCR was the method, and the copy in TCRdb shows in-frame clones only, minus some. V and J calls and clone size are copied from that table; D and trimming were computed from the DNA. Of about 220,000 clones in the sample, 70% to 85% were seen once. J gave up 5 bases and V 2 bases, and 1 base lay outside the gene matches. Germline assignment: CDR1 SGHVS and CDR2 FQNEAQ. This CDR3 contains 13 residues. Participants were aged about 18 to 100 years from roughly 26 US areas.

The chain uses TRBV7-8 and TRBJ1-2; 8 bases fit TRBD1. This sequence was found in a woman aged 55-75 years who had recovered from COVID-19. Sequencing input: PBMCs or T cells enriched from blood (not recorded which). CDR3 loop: CASSLQGAYGYTF. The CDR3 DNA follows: TGTGCCAGCAGCTTACAGGGGGCGTATGGCTACACCTTC.